This is a list of T cell receptor beta chains from one sample in a study of cytomegalovirus exposure and HLA in healthy donors. The data were produced by immunoSEQ multiplex PCR, yet TCRdb's version contains in-frame clones alone and is incomplete. The sample has approximately 47,000 clones, and its top ten clones hold about 17%. The sequenced material came from PBMCs. These receptors came from a male donor in good health and CMV-seronegative. Each CDR3 is given with its conserved first and last residue. Fields, in order: J gene, V gene, CDR3 protein.

TRBJ1-2,TRBV7-2,CASSTRDSQYGYTF
TRBJ1-5,TRBV2,CASSPNEGNQPQHF
TRBJ1-2,TRBV4-1,CASSMGQGEHGYTF
TRBJ2-2,TRBV9,CASSVGSGGWAGELFF
TRBJ2-7,TRBV7-2,CASSLRGEQYF
TRBJ2-5,TRBV6-5,CASSYRGETQYF
TRBJ1-6,TRBV7-9,CASSTGQGNSPLHF
TRBJ1-1,TRBV5-4,CASSLEGQLPMNTEAFF
TRBJ1-2,TRBV5-6,CASSRDRSSRGYTF
TRBJ2-3,TRBV29-1,CSALKRSTDTQYF
TRBJ2-7,TRBV6-5,CASSQLGTAKQYF
TRBJ2-2,TRBV11-3,CASSLGQGSAGELFF
TRBJ1-6,TRBV19,CASSVGIGDNSPLHF
TRBJ2-3,TRBV5-1,CASSPTRLKGDTQYF
TRBJ2-5,TRBV7-9,CASSLGRGKETQYF
TRBJ2-7,TRBV7-2,CASSLGLAGRTTSYEQYF
TRBJ1-1,TRBV9,CASSVAGDLGNTEAFF
TRBJ1-5,TRBV2,CASGILTGPVQHF
TRBJ2-6,TRBV7-3,CASSFPETGFSGANVLTF
TRBJ1-1,TRBV11-2,CASSARSEAFF
TRBJ2-2,TRBV5-4,CASSLGEEQGAHTGELFF
TRBJ1-1,TRBV7-6,CASSQPPPQGMNTEAFF
TRBJ1-1,TRBV18,CASSPGALRAFF
TRBJ2-7,TRBV27,CASSLASGGLRLYF
TRBJ2-5,TRBV4-2,CASSQEGGAYQETQYF
TRBJ1-2,TRBV6-5,CASSSTAGGYTF
TRBJ2-3,TRBV7-9,CASSSTDQGARRDTQYF